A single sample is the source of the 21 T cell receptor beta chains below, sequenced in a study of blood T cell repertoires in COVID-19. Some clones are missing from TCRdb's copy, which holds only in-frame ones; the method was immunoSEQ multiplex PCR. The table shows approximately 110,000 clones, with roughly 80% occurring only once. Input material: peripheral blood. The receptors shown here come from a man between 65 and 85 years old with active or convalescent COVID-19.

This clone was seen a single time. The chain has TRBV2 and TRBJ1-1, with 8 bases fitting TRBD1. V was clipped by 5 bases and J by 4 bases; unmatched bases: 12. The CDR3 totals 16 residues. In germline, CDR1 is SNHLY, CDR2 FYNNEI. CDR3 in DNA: TGTGCCAGCAGTAGACAGGGGCAGATGGGTAGCACTGAAGCTTTCTTT. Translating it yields CASSRQGQMGSTEAFF.

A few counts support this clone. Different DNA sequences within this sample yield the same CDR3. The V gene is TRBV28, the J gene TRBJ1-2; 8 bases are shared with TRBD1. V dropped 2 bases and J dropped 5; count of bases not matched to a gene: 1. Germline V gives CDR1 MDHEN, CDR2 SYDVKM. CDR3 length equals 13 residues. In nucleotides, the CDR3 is TGTGCCAGCAGTTTAGGACAGGGATATGGCTACACCTTC. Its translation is CASSLGQGYGYTF.

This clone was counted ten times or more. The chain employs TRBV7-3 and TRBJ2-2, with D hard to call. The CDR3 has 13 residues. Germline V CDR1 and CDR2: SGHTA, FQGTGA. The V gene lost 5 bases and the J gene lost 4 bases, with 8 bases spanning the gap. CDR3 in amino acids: CASSETATGELFF. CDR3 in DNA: TGTGCCAGCAGCGAAACAGCCACCGGGGAGCTGTTTTTT. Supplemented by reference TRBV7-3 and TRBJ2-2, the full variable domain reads GAGVSQTPSNKVTEKGKYVELRCDPISGHTALYWYRQSLGQGPEFLIYFQGTGAADDSGLPNDRFFAVRPEGSVSTLKIQRTERGDSAVYLCASSETATGELFFGEGSRLTVL.

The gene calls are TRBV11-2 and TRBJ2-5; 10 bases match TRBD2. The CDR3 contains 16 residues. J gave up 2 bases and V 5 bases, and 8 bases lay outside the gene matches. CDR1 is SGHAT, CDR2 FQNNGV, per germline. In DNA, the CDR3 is TGTGCCAGCAGCAACCGAGCGGGAGGGTTTCAAGAGACCCAGTACTTC. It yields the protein CASSNRAGGFQETQYF.

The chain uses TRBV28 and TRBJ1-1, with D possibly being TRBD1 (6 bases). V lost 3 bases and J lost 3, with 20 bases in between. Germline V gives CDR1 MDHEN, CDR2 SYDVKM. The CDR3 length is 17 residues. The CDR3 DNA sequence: TGTGCCAGCAGTTTTTTTCGGTATCTGGACAGATACACTGAAGCTTTCTTT. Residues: CASSFFRYLDRYTEAFF.

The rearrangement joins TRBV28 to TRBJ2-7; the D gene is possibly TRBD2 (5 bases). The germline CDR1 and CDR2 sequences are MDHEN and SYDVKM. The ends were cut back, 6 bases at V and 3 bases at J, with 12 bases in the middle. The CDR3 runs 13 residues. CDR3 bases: TGTGCCAGCAGACCCGGACTTCTCTACGAGCAGTACTTC. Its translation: CASRPGLLYEQYF. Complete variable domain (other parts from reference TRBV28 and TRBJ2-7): DVKVTQSSRYLVKRTGEKVFLECVQDMDHENMFWYRQDPGLGLRLIYFSYDVKMKEKGDIPEGYSVSREKKERFSLILESASTNQTSMYLCASRPGLLYEQYFGPGTRLTVT.

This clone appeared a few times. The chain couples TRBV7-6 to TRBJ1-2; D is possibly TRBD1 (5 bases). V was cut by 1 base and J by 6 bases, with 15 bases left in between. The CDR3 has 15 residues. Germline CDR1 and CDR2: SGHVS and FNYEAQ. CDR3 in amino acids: CASSLDGRVDDGYTF. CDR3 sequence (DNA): TGTGCCAGCAGCTTAGATGGCAGGGTGGATGATGGCTACACCTTC.

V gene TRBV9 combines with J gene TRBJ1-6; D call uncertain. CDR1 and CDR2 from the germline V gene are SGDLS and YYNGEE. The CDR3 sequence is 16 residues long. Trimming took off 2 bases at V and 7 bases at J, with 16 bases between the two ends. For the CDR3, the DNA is TGTGCCAGCAGCGTGACTCCCGGGGTTTCCAATTCACCCCTCCACTTT. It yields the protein CASSVTPGVSNSPLHF.

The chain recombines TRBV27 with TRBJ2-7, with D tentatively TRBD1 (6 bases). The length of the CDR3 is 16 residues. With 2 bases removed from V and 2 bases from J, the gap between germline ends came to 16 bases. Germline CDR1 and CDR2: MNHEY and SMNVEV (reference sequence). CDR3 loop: CASSLGPVKGAYEQYF. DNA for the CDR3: TGTGCCAGCAGTTTAGGGCCCGTGAAGGGGGCCTACGAGCAGTACTTC.

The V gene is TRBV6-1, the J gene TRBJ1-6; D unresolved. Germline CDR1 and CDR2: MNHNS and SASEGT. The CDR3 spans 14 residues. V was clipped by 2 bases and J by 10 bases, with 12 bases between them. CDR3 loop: CASSELGSGSPLHF. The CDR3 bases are TGTGCCAGCAGTGAATTAGGGTCGGGGTCACCCCTCCACTTT.

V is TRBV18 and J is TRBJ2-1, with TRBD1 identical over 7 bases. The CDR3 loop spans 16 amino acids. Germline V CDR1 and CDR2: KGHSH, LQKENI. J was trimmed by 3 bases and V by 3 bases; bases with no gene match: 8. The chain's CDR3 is CASSPVSGQIYNEQFF. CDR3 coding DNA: TGTGCCAGCTCACCTGTATCGGGACAGATCTACAATGAGCAGTTCTTC.

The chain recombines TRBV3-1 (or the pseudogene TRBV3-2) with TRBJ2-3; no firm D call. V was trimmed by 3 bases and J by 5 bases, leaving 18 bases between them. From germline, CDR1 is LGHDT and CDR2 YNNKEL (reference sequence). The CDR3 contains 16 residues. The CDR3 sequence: CASSHPRSSSRDTQYF. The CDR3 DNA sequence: TGTGCCAGCAGCCACCCGCGAAGTAGTAGTAGAGATACGCAGTATTTT.

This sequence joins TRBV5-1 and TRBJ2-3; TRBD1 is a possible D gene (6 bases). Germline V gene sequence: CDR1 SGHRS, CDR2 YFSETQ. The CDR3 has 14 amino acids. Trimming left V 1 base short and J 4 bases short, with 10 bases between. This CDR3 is CASSLFRGSDTQYF. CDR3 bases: TGCGCCAGCAGCTTGTTCAGGGGTTCAGATACGCAGTATTTT.

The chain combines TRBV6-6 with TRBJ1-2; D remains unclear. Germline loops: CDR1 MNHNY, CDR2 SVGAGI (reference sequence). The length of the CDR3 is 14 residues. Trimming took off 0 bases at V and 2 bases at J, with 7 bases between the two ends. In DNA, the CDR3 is TGTGCCAGCAGTTACTCGGGCAGGAACTATGGCTACACCTTC. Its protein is CASSYSGRNYGYTF.

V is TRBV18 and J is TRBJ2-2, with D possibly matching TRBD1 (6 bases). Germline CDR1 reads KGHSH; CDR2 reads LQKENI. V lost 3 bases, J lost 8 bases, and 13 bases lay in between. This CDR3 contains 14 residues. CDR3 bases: TGTGCCAGCTCACCGGGACAACCGGCGGGGGAGCTGTTTTTT. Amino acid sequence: CASSPGQPAGELFF.

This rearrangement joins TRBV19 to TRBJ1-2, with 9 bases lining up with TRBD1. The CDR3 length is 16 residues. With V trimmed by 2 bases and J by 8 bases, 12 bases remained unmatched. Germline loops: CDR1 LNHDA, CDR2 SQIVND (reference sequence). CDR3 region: CASSIRDRVVSRGYTF. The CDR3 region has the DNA TGTGCCAGTAGTATAAGGGACAGGGTAGTCTCTCGCGGCTACACCTTC.

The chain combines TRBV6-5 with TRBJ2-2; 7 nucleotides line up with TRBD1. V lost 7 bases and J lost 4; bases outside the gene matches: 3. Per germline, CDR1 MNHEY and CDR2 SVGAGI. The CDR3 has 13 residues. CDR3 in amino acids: CASMYRGTGELFF. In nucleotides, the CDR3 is TGTGCCAGCATGTACAGGGGCACCGGGGAGCTGTTTTTT.

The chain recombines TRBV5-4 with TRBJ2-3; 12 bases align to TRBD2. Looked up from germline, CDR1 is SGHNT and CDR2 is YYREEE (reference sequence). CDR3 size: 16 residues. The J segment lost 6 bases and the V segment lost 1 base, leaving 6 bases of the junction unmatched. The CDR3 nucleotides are TGTGCCAGCAGCTTGCGTCTAGCGGGAGGGGGGGATACGCAGTATTTT. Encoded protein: CASSLRLAGGGDTQYF.

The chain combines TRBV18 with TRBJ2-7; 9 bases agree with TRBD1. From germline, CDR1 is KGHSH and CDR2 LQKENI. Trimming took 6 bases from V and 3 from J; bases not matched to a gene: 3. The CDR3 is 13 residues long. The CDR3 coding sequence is TGTGCCAGCTCGGAGACAGGGGGCTACGAGCAGTACTTC. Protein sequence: CASSETGGYEQYF.

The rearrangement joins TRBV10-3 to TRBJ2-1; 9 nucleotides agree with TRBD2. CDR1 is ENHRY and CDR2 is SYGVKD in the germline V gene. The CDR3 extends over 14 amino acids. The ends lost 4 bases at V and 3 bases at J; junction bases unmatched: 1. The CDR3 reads CAISGAGGYNEQFF. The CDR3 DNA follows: TGTGCCATCAGTGGAGCGGGAGGCTACAATGAGCAGTTCTTC.

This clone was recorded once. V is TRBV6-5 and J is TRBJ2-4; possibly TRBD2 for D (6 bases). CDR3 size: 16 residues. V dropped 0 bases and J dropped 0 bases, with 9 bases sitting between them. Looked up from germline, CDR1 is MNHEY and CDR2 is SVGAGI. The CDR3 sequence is CASSYSLALAKNIQYF. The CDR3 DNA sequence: TGTGCCAGCAGTTACTCACTAGCCTTAGCCAAAAACATTCAGTACTTC.